This T cell receptor (beta chain) appears in the sequencing data of a study of CD8 T cells in ankylosing spondylitis. Findings and limits, study-wide: In ankylosing spondylitis blood, a motif of about eight highly homologous TCR beta variants appeared characteristic. The study looked at matched synovial fluid samples from ankylosing spondylitis patients. Disease-linked clones were reported to be significantly enriched there.

This clonotype was seen only a few times. The antigen remains unidentified. Deletions cut 3 bases from V and 0 bases from J, with 11 bases between. Per the germline V gene, CDR1 is SQVTM and CDR2 is ANQGSEA. The CDR3 is 14 amino acids. A single record per CDR3 protein comes from TCRdb applying MiXCR to the 5' RACE reads. The sample has hundreds of thousands of distinct CDR3 sequences, 12% seen once. The sample taken for sequencing was blood, either unsorted or a sorted T cell fraction (not recorded which). The rearrangement joins TRBV29-1 to TRBJ1-2; D possibly corresponds to TRBD1 (6 bases). The clonotype comes from a male donor with ankylosing spondylitis. CDR3 protein: CSVESRGTNYGYTF. The DNA for the CDR3 is TGCAGCGTTGAGTCAAGGGGGACTAACTATGGCTACACCTTC.